The 29 T cell receptor beta chains below come from one sample, sequenced in a study of T cell repertoires in cytomegalovirus infection. TCRdb ran MiXCR on the reads and lists one entry per CDR3 protein. This table holds around 170,000 distinct CDR3 sequences, about 15% found once. The sequenced material came from PBMCs. These receptors originate from a human donor in good health (CMV status not recorded). Some clones in this sample may be carry-over from other donors' samples.

This clonotype was found a few times. The chain couples TRBV20-1 to TRBJ2-5; 7 bases fit TRBD1. This CDR3 is built from 14 residues. V was pared by 3 bases and J by 4 bases, with 8 bases of the junction left unmatched. CDR1 DFQATT and CDR2 SNEGSKA come from the germline V gene (reference sequence). This CDR3 reads CSASLTGAGETQYF. For the CDR3, the DNA is TGCAGTGCTAGCCTCACAGGGGCGGGAGAGACCCAGTACTTC.

The chain carries TRBV28 and TRBJ1-4; D is uncertain. V lost 6 bases to trimming and J lost 3 bases, with 11 bases between them. This CDR3 has 14 residues. Germline V lookup: CDR1 MDHEN, CDR2 SYDVKM. The CDR3 loop reads CASSPQIANEKLFF. CDR3 in DNA: TGTGCCAGCAGCCCACAGATTGCTAATGAAAAACTGTTTTTT.

This clonotype showed up just once. This chain connects TRBV5-1 to TRBJ1-3; D unclear. V gave up 4 bases and J gave up 4 bases, with 9 bases separating them. The CDR3 runs to 13 residues. The germline V gene encodes CDR1 SGHRS and CDR2 YFSETQ. CDR3 nucleotide sequence: TGCGCCAGCAGCCGACAAGAGGGAAACACCATATATTTT. Translation: CASSRQEGNTIYF.

This clonotype was counted a few times. The chain carries TRBV6-8 and TRBJ1-5; D might be TRBD1 (5 bases). Germline lookup yields CDR1 MNHGY and CDR2 SAAAGT. This CDR3 is 14 amino acids long. The V and J ends lost 0 bases and 7 bases respectively, with 10 bases between them. CDR3 DNA sequence: TGTGCCAGCAGTTACTCGCCAGGGTACCAGCCCCAGCATTTT. This gives the protein CASSYSPGYQPQHF.

In its sample, this clonotype was seen a few times. The chain couples TRBV11-2 to TRBJ1-1; no firm D call. The CDR3 has 13 residues. Germline V gene sequence: CDR1 SGHAT, CDR2 FQNNGV. V lost 2 bases and J lost 3, with 7 bases in between. DNA for the CDR3: TGTGCCAGCAGCTTAATAGGAGACACTGAAGCTTTCTTT. Translated: CASSLIGDTEAFF.

This clonotype was counted between two and nine times. This rearrangement joins TRBV6-5 to TRBJ1-1; 9 nucleotides line up with TRBD1. This CDR3 is built from 15 residues. The V gene's germline CDR1 is MNHEY and CDR2 SVGAGI. With V trimmed by 0 bases and J by 4 bases, 3 bases remained unmatched. The CDR3 spells CASSYSGQGLTEAFF. CDR3 nucleotide sequence: TGTGCCAGCAGTTACTCGGGACAGGGACTCACTGAAGCTTTCTTT.

This clonotype was detected many times. The chain carries TRBV7-2 and TRBJ2-1, with D possibly being TRBD2 (6 bases). CDR3 length: 13 residues. CDR1 is SGHTA and CDR2 is FQGNSA in the germline V gene. The ends were cut back, 0 bases at V and 10 bases at J, with 10 bases in the middle. CDR3 DNA sequence: TGTGCCAGCAGCTTAGCGGGAGGACGGGAGCAGTTCTTC. Protein: CASSLAGGREQFF.

This clonotype occurred many times. The chain is built from TRBV5-6 and TRBJ1-1; D is ambiguous. Trimming left V 5 bases short and J 1 base short, with 12 bases between. The CDR3 length is 14 residues. Germline V gives CDR1 SGHDT, CDR2 YYEEEE. In DNA form, the CDR3 reads TGTGCCAGCAGACGGACGGGGAGGAACACTGAAGCTTTCTTT. Protein: CASRRTGRNTEAFF.

The chain combines TRBV2 with TRBJ2-1; 14 nucleotides match TRBD2. This CDR3 has 15 amino acids. V gave up 6 bases and J gave up 9 bases; unmatched junction bases: 7. CDR1 and CDR2 from the germline V gene are SNHLY and FYNNEI. The CDR3 spells CASRAPGLAGVEQFF. CDR3 coding DNA: TGTGCCAGCAGGGCTCCGGGACTAGCGGGAGTTGAGCAGTTCTTC.

This clonotype has a count of ten or more. The chain links TRBV7-9 to TRBJ2-7; D possibly corresponds to TRBD2 (6 bases). Trimming cost V 0 bases and J 3 bases, with 9 bases left between them. Germline lookup yields CDR1 SEHNR and CDR2 FQNEAQ (reference sequence). The CDR3 consists of 14 residues. The DNA of the CDR3 is TGTGCCAGCAGCTTAGCGGAGGGCCTCTACGAGCAGTACTTC. As protein: CASSLAEGLYEQYF. The complete variable domain, with remaining parts taken from reference TRBV7-9 and TRBJ2-7, reads DTGVSQNPRHKITKRGQNVTFRCDPISEHNRLYWYRQTLGQGPEFLTYFQNEAQLEKSRLLSDRFSAERPKGSFSTLEIQRTEQGDSAMYLCASSLAEGLYEQYFGPGTRLTVT.

The chain joins TRBV2 to TRBJ2-4; the D is unclear. The V and J ends lost 2 bases and 1 base respectively, with 12 bases between them. Germline values: CDR1 SNHLY, CDR2 FYNNEI. This CDR3 is 16 amino acids long. In DNA, the CDR3 is TGTGCCAGCAGTGAACAATTGATTGGGGCCAAAAACATTCAGTACTTC. This codes for CASSEQLIGAKNIQYF. The full variable domain, completed using reference TRBV2 and TRBJ2-4, is EPEVTQTPSHQVTQMGQEVILRCVPISNHLYFYWYRQILGQKVEFLVSFYNNEISEKSEIFDDQFSVERPDGSNFTLKIRSTKLEDSAMYFCASSEQLIGAKNIQYFGAGTRLSVL.

The chain couples TRBV7-8 to TRBJ1-6, with D maybe TRBD1 (5 bases). Germline V lookup: CDR1 SGHVS, CDR2 FQNEAQ. The CDR3 spans 14 residues. V dropped 5 bases and J dropped 10 bases, with 15 bases sitting between them. CDR3 in amino acids: CASSPFWGESPLHF. CDR3 bases: TGTGCCAGCAGCCCCTTCTGGGGGGAATCACCCCTCCACTTT.

The table lists this clonotype with many counts. This chain links TRBV7-2 with TRBJ1-6; D is ambiguous. Germline CDR1 SGHTA, CDR2 FQGNSA. The CDR3 sequence is 15 residues long. Trimming left V 8 bases short and J 3 bases short, with 14 bases between. The CDR3 sequence is CASRMRVDYNSPLHF. The CDR3 region has the DNA TGTGCCAGCCGCATGCGGGTGGACTATAATTCACCCCTCCACTTT.

This clonotype was picked up many times. This CDR3 is CASSPSRGKGFDQPQHF. As DNA, the CDR3 is TGTGCCAGCAGTCCCTCGCGAGGGAAGGGTTTCGATCAGCCCCAGCATTTT. The V and J genes are TRBV12-3 or TRBV12-4 and TRBJ1-5; no definite D call. The CDR3 spans 17 residues. The V gene lost 5 bases and the J gene lost 5 bases, with 22 bases spanning the gap.

In this sample, this clonotype turned up many times. V gene TRBV7-6 combines with J gene TRBJ2-7; 7 bases line up with TRBD1. The CDR3 extends over 15 amino acids. Germline loops: CDR1 SGHVS, CDR2 FNYEAQ. J was trimmed by 0 bases and V by 5 bases; bases with no gene match: 7. In DNA, the CDR3 is TGTGCCAGCAGCCTAAGGGGGACAGACTCCTACGAGCAGTACTTC. It is translated as CASSLRGTDSYEQYF.

This clonotype has only a few counts. The chain employs TRBV11-2 and TRBJ1-1; D is undetermined. This CDR3 contains 15 residues. Deletions cut 1 base from V and 1 base from J, with 10 bases between. Germline V gene lookup returns CDR1 SGHAT and CDR2 FQNNGV. As DNA, the CDR3 is TGTGCCAGCAGCTTAGGGAGCGGGTGGAACACTGAAGCTTTCTTT. Translated, it gives CASSLGSGWNTEAFF.

The chain joins TRBV20-1 to TRBJ2-7, with 11 bases fitting TRBD1. This CDR3 is built from 13 residues. V lost 4 bases to trimming and J lost 6 bases; unmatched junction nucleotides: 5. CDR1 and CDR2 from the germline V gene are DFQATT and SNEGSKA (reference sequence). The CDR3 DNA reads as TGCAGTGCTACCCGGACAGGGGGCGGCGAGCAGTACTTC. Translated: CSATRTGGGEQYF.

The chain uses TRBV28 and TRBJ1-1; D possibly corresponds to TRBD1 (6 bases). Germline V gene sequence: CDR1 MDHEN, CDR2 SYDVKM. V lost 7 bases to trimming and J lost 5 bases, with 20 bases between them. The CDR3 covers 15 residues. This CDR3 reads CASNTLGGAETEAFF. CDR3 bases: TGTGCCAGCAACACCCTGGGGGGCGCGGAGACTGAAGCTTTCTTT.

This sequence joins TRBV5-4 and TRBJ1-4, with D possibly TRBD1 on 6 matching bases. V shed 2 bases and J shed 8 bases, with 16 bases lying between them. The V gene's germline CDR1 is SGHNT and CDR2 YYREEE (reference sequence). The CDR3 loop spans 15 amino acids. CDR3 nucleotide sequence: TGTGCCAGCAGCTTAACGGCCGGGACACACGAAAAACTGTTTTTT. Translation gives CASSLTAGTHEKLFF.

At least ten counts were recorded for this clonotype. The V call is TRBV7-2, the J call TRBJ2-7; TRBD1 matches 7 bases. This CDR3 comprises 15 residues. Germline values: CDR1 SGHTA, CDR2 FQGNSA. V trimming: 1 base; J trimming: 3 bases; junction bases outside the gene matches: 6. The CDR3 spells CASSLEGDSFYEQYF. CDR3 in DNA: TGTGCCAGCAGCTTAGAAGGGGACAGCTTCTACGAGCAGTACTTC.

The chain recombines TRBV24-1 with TRBJ2-2; no definite D call. V was clipped by 2 bases and J by 3 bases, with 3 bases between them. CDR3 length equals 13 residues. The germline V gene encodes CDR1 KGHDR and CDR2 SFDVKD. This CDR3 is CATSDWDTGELFF. As DNA, the CDR3 is TGTGCCACCAGTGATTGGGACACCGGGGAGCTGTTTTTT.

With respect to this clonotype: One end of the junction is discordant with germline, which a read error may explain. The CDR3 sequence: CASSLGTGSDGYTF. CDR3 DNA sequence: TGTGCCAGTAGCTTAGGGACAGGGAGTGATGGCTACACCTTC. The chain carries TRBV7-6 and TRBJ1-2; 9 bases are a match to TRBD1. This CDR3 has 14 amino acids. Germline-derived CDR1 and CDR2 are SGHVS and FNYEAQ.

This clonotype was seen a handful of times. This chain links TRBV5-6 with TRBJ1-5, with D possibly TRBD1 on 5 matching bases. CDR1 is SGHDT, CDR2 YYEEEE, per germline. The CDR3 extends over 15 amino acids. Trimming took off 1 base at V and 0 bases at J, with 8 bases between the two ends. This CDR3 reads CASSLRQTSNQPQHF. CDR3 nucleotide sequence: TGTGCCAGCAGCTTGCGACAGACTAGCAATCAGCCCCAGCATTTT.

V gene TRBV25-1 combines with J gene TRBJ2-7, with D unclear. The V end was cut by 1 base, the J end by 7 bases, with 11 bases between. CDR1 is MGHDK, CDR2 SYGVNS, per germline. This CDR3 comprises 13 residues. DNA for the CDR3: TGTGCCAGCAGTGAATGGCCCGCGAGGGAGCAGTACTTC. Translation gives CASSEWPAREQYF.

This clonotype has ten or more counts. The chain has TRBV6-1 and TRBJ1-1; D remains ambiguous. The V end was cut by 10 bases, the J end by 0 bases, with 15 bases between. Germline V CDR1 and CDR2: MNHNS, SASEGT. The CDR3 has 14 residues. CDR3 nucleotides: TGTGCCAACCCTCCGGCGGATTTGAACACTGAAGCTTTCTTT. This gives the protein CANPPADLNTEAFF.

This clonotype was seen a few times. V gene TRBV28 combines with J gene TRBJ1-2; the match to TRBD1 covers 10 bases. The CDR3 length is 16 residues. With 6 bases clipped from V and 3 bases from J, the junction kept 10 bases outside the gene matches. Germline V gene data show CDR1 as MDHEN and CDR2 as SYDVKM. The CDR3 loop reads CASRPRGTGDDYGYTF. DNA of the CDR3: TGTGCCAGCAGACCTAGAGGGACAGGGGATGACTATGGCTACACCTTC.

In its sample, this clonotype was seen a few times. V usage is TRBV5-8 and J usage is TRBJ2-2, with 12 bases identical to TRBD1. J was trimmed by 7 bases and V by 4 bases; bases with no gene match: 8. The CDR3 consists of 16 residues. CDR1 and CDR2 from the germline V gene are SGHTS and YDEGEE. CDR3 region: CASSPRDRGQGGELFF. For the CDR3, the DNA is TGTGCCAGCAGCCCCCGGGACAGGGGGCAGGGCGGGGAGCTGTTTTTT.

This clonotype was counted at least ten times. J is TRBJ1-1 and V is TRBV7-2; D possibly corresponds to TRBD1 (5 bases). CDR3 length equals 13 residues. The germline V gene encodes CDR1 SGHTA and CDR2 FQGNSA. Trimming took off 4 bases at V and 7 bases at J, with 13 bases between the two ends. CDR3 residues: CASSSQGRVEAFF. CDR3 sequence (DNA): TGTGCCAGCAGCTCGCAGGGACGGGTTGAAGCTTTCTTT.

This clonotype appeared a few times. This sequence joins TRBV12-3 or TRBV12-4 and TRBJ2-3; TRBD2 matches at 8 bases. V lost 6 bases, J lost 4 bases, and 6 bases stayed unmatched. The CDR3 sequence is 14 residues long. Written as DNA, the CDR3 is TGTGCCAGCAGGATAAGCGGGAGTTCAGATACGCAGTATTTT. This translates into CASRISGSSDTQYF.